This TCR beta chain was found in a study of CD8 T cells in Susac syndrome. V dropped 4 bases and J dropped 2 bases, with 17 bases sitting between them. Germline V gene sequence: CDR1 SGDLS, CDR2 YYNGEE. CDR3 length: 16 residues. It was with random hexamers that about 0.45 to 1 ug RNA was reverse transcribed. TCRdb independently ran MiXCR on the immunoSEQ multiplex PCR reads; one entry per CDR3 protein. This table holds about 150,000 distinct CDR3 sequences, about 94% found once. In the multiple sclerosis control group, patients were treatment-naive and had stable or active relapsing-remitting disease.

This sequence originates from a human donor with multiple sclerosis. V usage is TRBV9 and J usage is TRBJ2-3; D unresolved. The sample was CD8+ T cells from PBMCs. Here the CDR3 reads CASSPDPTPHTDTQYF. Written as DNA, the CDR3 is TGTGCCAGCAGCCCGGACCCGACCCCCCACACAGATACGCAGTATTTT.